This entry lists 29 T cell receptor beta chains sequenced from one sample in a study of OX40 agonist ivuxolimab in advanced cancers. TCRdb's copy holds only in-frame clones and misses some; the assay was immunoSEQ multiplex PCR. The sample shows approximately 74,000 clones, 85% to 95% of them seen only once. This specimen was CD4+ or CD8+ T cells sorted from blood, taken in a trial of the OX40 agonist ivuxolimab. Receptor source: an adult with an advanced solid tumor such as melanoma, head and neck, liver or kidney cancer.

The V and J genes are TRBV2 and TRBJ1-4, with TRBD1 identical over 7 bases. The CDR3 totals 15 residues. Trimming took 6 bases from V and 8 from J; bases not matched to a gene: 12. Looked up from germline, CDR1 is SNHLY and CDR2 is FYNNEI. The CDR3 DNA reads TGTGCCAGCAGACCTGACAGGGAAGGGGACGAAAAACTGTTTTTT. As protein: CASRPDREGDEKLFF.

The rearrangement links TRBV27 to TRBJ1-3, with 8 bases that match TRBD1. There are 19 residues in the CDR3. The J segment lost 0 bases and the V segment lost 4 bases, leaving 14 bases of the junction unmatched. The germline V gene encodes CDR1 MNHEY and CDR2 SMNVEV (reference sequence). The CDR3 reads CASSSKPPDRVVSGNTIYF. The CDR3 DNA sequence: TGTGCCAGCAGTTCAAAACCCCCGGACAGGGTGGTCTCTGGAAACACCATATATTTT.

The rearrangement links TRBV19 to TRBJ1-2, with D perhaps matching TRBD1 (5 bases). V gave up 9 bases and J gave up 2 bases, with 16 bases separating them. CDR3 length: 14 residues. Germline V lookup: CDR1 LNHDA, CDR2 SQIVND (reference sequence). Here the CDR3 reads CASGAKGVNYGYTF. The CDR3 DNA reads as TGTGCCAGCGGCGCTAAAGGGGTCAACTATGGCTACACCTTC.

The chain has TRBV28 and TRBJ2-3; D not resolved. The germline V and J ends were trimmed by 6 bases and 4 bases, with 11 bases remaining between them. Germline lookup yields CDR1 MDHEN and CDR2 SYDVKM. The CDR3 spans 13 residues. CDR3 protein: CASSTPTPDTQYF. In DNA form, the CDR3 reads TGTGCCAGCAGCACACCTACCCCAGATACGCAGTATTTT.

This chain links TRBV19 with TRBJ1-1; D is unclear. This CDR3 is built from 11 residues. The germline gives CDR1 LNHDA, CDR2 SQIVND (reference sequence). The ends were cut back, 5 bases at V and 3 bases at J, with 4 bases in the middle. For the CDR3, the DNA is TGTGCCAGTAGTGGGTACACTGAAGCTTTCTTT. It encodes CASSGYTEAFF.

The V and J genes are TRBV18 and TRBJ2-5, with no clear D. CDR3 size: 19 residues. Germline assignment: CDR1 KGHSH and CDR2 LQKENI. V lost 3 bases and J 2 bases, leaving 25 bases between the germline ends. CDR3: CASSPLPPSSIIPQETQYF. CDR3 sequence (DNA): TGTGCCAGCTCACCTTTACCCCCCTCGTCTATCATACCGCAAGAGACCCAGTACTTC.

The V call is TRBV19, the J call TRBJ1-2, with D possibly TRBD1 on 5 matching bases. The germline V gene encodes CDR1 LNHDA and CDR2 SQIVND (reference sequence). The CDR3 length is 14 residues. Between the trimmed V and J ends, which lost 7 bases and 4 bases, there was a span of 16 bases. CDR3 sequence (DNA): TGTGCCAGTAATGGTCAGGGAGGGATCTATGGCTACACCTTC. Its translation: CASNGQGGIYGYTF.

J is TRBJ1-5 and V is TRBV19; 7 bases are a match to TRBD1. Trimming took 5 bases from V and 7 from J; bases not matched to a gene: 8. Germline V CDR1 and CDR2: LNHDA, SQIVND (reference sequence). CDR3 length equals 14 residues. For the CDR3, the DNA is TGTGCCAGTAGTCTGACAGGGACGCGCCAGCCCCAGCATTTT. It translates to CASSLTGTRQPQHF.

The CDR3 protein is CASSPETVLNYGYTF. CDR3 bases: TGTGCCAGCTCACCGGAGACGGTCCTTAACTATGGCTACACCTTC. The rearrangement joins TRBV18 to TRBJ1-2; D remains unclear. The CDR3 contains 15 residues. CDR1 and CDR2 from the germline V gene are KGHSH and LQKENI. V was trimmed by 3 bases and J by 1 base, leaving 12 bases between them.

The genes are TRBV28 and TRBJ2-3, with D perhaps matching TRBD2 (6 bases). Trimming cost V 6 bases and J 0 bases, with 10 bases left between them. The germline gives CDR1 MDHEN, CDR2 SYDVKM. The CDR3 contains 14 residues. The CDR3 bases are TGTGCCAGCAGGTTCGGGACTAGCACAGATACGCAGTATTTT. This translates into CASRFGTSTDTQYF.

The J gene is TRBJ1-1, the V gene TRBV10-3; TRBD1 aligns across 7 bases. The CDR3 contains 13 residues. Germline V gene sequence: CDR1 ENHRY, CDR2 SYGVKD. V was pared by 5 bases and J by 1 base, with 1 base of the junction left unmatched. CDR3 region: CAISRTGNTEAFF. In DNA, the CDR3 is TGTGCCATCAGTAGGACAGGGAACACTGAAGCTTTCTTT.

This clone was recorded a few times. V is TRBV18 and J is TRBJ2-2; 9 bases align to TRBD2. Germline CDR1 KGHSH, CDR2 LQKENI. V was pared by 3 bases and J by 0 bases, with 2 bases of the junction left unmatched. The CDR3 loop spans 16 amino acids. The CDR3 here is CASSPRTSANTGELFF. In DNA, the CDR3 is TGTGCCAGCTCACCCCGGACTAGCGCGAACACCGGGGAGCTGTTTTTT.

CDR3 DNA sequence: TGCGCCAGCAGCTTGGCCGGGGTGGTAGGGTACGAGCAGTACTTC. Encoded protein: CASSLAGVVGYEQYF. The V and J genes are TRBV5-1 and TRBJ2-7; D is perhaps TRBD2 (5 bases). Germline V gene data show CDR1 as SGHRS and CDR2 as YFSETQ. CDR3 size: 15 residues. Between the trimmed V and J ends, which lost 0 bases and 4 bases, there was a span of 14 bases.

The rearrangement uses TRBV14 and TRBJ2-5; the D is unclear. Per the germline V gene, CDR1 is SGHDN and CDR2 is FVKESK. The CDR3 contains 13 residues. V lost 2 bases and J lost 4, with 8 bases in between. Written as DNA, the CDR3 is TGTGCCAGCAGCCAAAATCTCCCAGAGACCCAGTACTTC. Protein: CASSQNLPETQYF. Variable domain in full (rest from reference TRBV14 and TRBJ2-5): EAGVTQFPSHSVIEKGQTVTLRCDPISGHDNLYWYRRVMGKEIKFLLHFVKESKQDESGMPNNRFLAERTGGTYSTLKVQPAELEDSGVYFCASSQNLPETQYFGPGTRLLVL.

The chain uses TRBV4-1 and TRBJ2-3; TRBD2 agrees at 7 bases. The length of the CDR3 is 16 residues. The trim removed 4 bases at V and 0 bases at J, leaving 7 bases unmatched. Germline assignment: CDR1 MGHRA and CDR2 YSYEKL. The CDR3 DNA reads as TGCGCCAGCAGCCCTTATTATAGCGGGAGCACAGATACGCAGTATTTT. Amino acid sequence: CASSPYYSGSTDTQYF.

The table lists this clone with a few counts. The rearrangement joins TRBV9 to TRBJ1-5; D not certain. Germline CDR1 is SGDLS and CDR2 is YYNGEE. V lost 6 bases to trimming and J lost 6 bases, with 16 bases between them. This CDR3 is 14 amino acids long. CDR3 coding DNA: TGTGCCAGCAACCCCCGTGGGGTAGGTCAGCCCCAGCATTTT. This codes for CASNPRGVGQPQHF. Supplemented by reference TRBV9 and TRBJ1-5, the full variable domain reads DSGVTQTPKHLITATGQRVTLRCSPRSGDLSVYWYQQSLDQGLQFLIQYYNGEERAKGNILERFSAQQFPDLHSELNLSSLELGDSALYFCASNPRGVGQPQHFGDGTRLSIL.

The CDR3 loop is CASSPDRVRGYTF. The CDR3 bases are TGTGCCAGCAGCCCCGACAGGGTAAGAGGCTACACCTTC. The genes are TRBV7-2 and TRBJ1-2, with 7 bases fitting TRBD1. The CDR3 contains 13 residues. Germline loops: CDR1 SGHTA, CDR2 FQGNSA. The J segment lost 8 bases and the V segment lost 5 bases, leaving 8 bases of the junction unmatched.

V usage is TRBV7-2 and J usage is TRBJ2-3; D is possibly TRBD2 (6 bases). This CDR3 region has 14 residues. Germline values: CDR1 SGHTA, CDR2 FQGNSA. V was trimmed by 5 bases and J by 2 bases, leaving 11 bases between them. CDR3 in amino acids: CASSRRRDTDTQYF. For the CDR3, the DNA is TGTGCCAGCAGCCGAAGGCGGGACACAGATACGCAGTATTTT.

This chain connects TRBV10-3 to TRBJ2-7, with 7 bases matching TRBD1. There are 12 residues in the CDR3. J lost 5 bases, V lost 6 bases, and 4 bases had no gene match. The germline gives CDR1 ENHRY, CDR2 SYGVKD. The CDR3 reads CAISGTADEQYF. The DNA for the CDR3 is TGTGCCATCAGCGGGACAGCCGACGAGCAGTACTTC.

The chain has TRBV5-4 and TRBJ1-6; possibly TRBD1 for D (6 bases). Germline V lookup: CDR1 SGHNT, CDR2 YYREEE (reference sequence). CDR3 length equals 14 residues. The V end lost 4 bases, the J end lost 8 bases, and 13 bases lay between the germline ends. CDR3 loop: CASSVDSQDSPLHF. The CDR3 DNA reads as TGTGCCAGCAGCGTGGACAGCCAAGATTCACCCCTCCACTTT.

The V gene is TRBV6-5, the J gene TRBJ2-5; D is ambiguous. The DNA matches TRBJ2-7 better at its end, which makes the J call doubtful. CDR1 is MNHEY, CDR2 SVGAGI, per germline. This CDR3 has 13 residues. The CDR3 loop reads CASSKTDPYEQYF. The DNA for the CDR3 is TGTGCCAGCAGCAAAACAGATCCCTACGAGCAGTACTTC.

The J gene is TRBJ2-7, the V gene TRBV7-9; 7 bases are shared with TRBD1. This CDR3 comprises 14 residues. The germline gives CDR1 SEHNR, CDR2 FQNEAQ (reference sequence). Trimming removed 3 bases from V and 2 bases from J; junction bases left unmatched: 4. This CDR3 reads CASSFAGTAYEQYF. CDR3 in DNA: TGTGCCAGCAGCTTCGCCGGGACAGCCTACGAGCAGTACTTC.

This rearrangement joins TRBV7-3 to TRBJ2-3; 9 positions agree with TRBD1. The ends lost 2 bases at V and 4 bases at J; junction bases unmatched: 4. There are 15 residues in the CDR3. CDR1 SGHTA and CDR2 FQGTGA come from the germline V gene. The CDR3: CASSLPGTGPDTQYF. CDR3 nucleotide sequence: TGTGCCAGCAGCTTACCCGGGACAGGGCCAGATACGCAGTATTTT.

The chain uses TRBV11-2 and TRBJ2-5; TRBD1 is a possible D gene (5 bases). The germline gives CDR1 SGHAT, CDR2 FQNNGV. The V and J ends lost 6 bases and 4 bases respectively, with 15 bases between them. CDR3 size: 14 residues. This CDR3 is CASRQIGAGETQYF. CDR3 nucleotide sequence: TGTGCCAGCAGGCAGATAGGGGCCGGAGAGACCCAGTACTTC.

This clone was found a few times. The chain is built from TRBV7-9 and TRBJ2-1, with unresolved D. Per germline, CDR1 SEHNR and CDR2 FQNEAQ (reference sequence). V lost 0 bases, J lost 9 bases, and 6 bases lay in between. The CDR3 has 12 amino acids. The DNA of the CDR3 is TGTGCCAGCAGCTTAGCAGGTGGTGAGCAGTTCTTC. Residues: CASSLAGGEQFF.

This rearrangement joins TRBV7-2 to TRBJ2-7; D remains unclear. The germline CDR1 and CDR2 sequences are SGHTA and FQGNSA. Trimming pared 0 bases from V and 1 base from J, leaving 13 bases between. The CDR3 sequence is 16 residues long. CDR3 in amino acids: CASSLALSVVSYEQYF. CDR3 sequence (DNA): TGTGCCAGCAGCTTAGCGCTGTCAGTAGTTTCCTACGAGCAGTACTTC. Looking up the rest from reference TRBV7-2 and TRBJ2-7 gives the full variable domain: GAGVSQSPSNKVTEKGKDVELRCDPISGHTALYWYRQSLGQGLEFLIYFQGNSAPDKSGLPSDRFSAERTGGSVSTLTIQRTQQEDSAVYLCASSLALSVVSYEQYFGPGTRLTVT.

The chain employs TRBV7-9 and TRBJ2-2; 7 nucleotides match TRBD1. The junction had 7 bases not matched to a gene; V was cut back by 4 bases and J by 5 bases. CDR1 is SEHNR and CDR2 is FQNEAQ in the germline V gene (reference sequence). The CDR3 length is 15 residues. The CDR3 region has the DNA TGTGCCAGCAGCTCCACGGGACAGATGACCGGGGAGCTGTTTTTT. Translation gives CASSSTGQMTGELFF.

This clone was found once. This chain connects TRBV9 to TRBJ2-5, with D perhaps assigned TRBD1 or TRBD2 (5 bases each). V lost 4 bases and J 5 bases, leaving 12 bases between the germline ends. This CDR3 region has 13 residues. Germline-derived CDR1 and CDR2 are SGDLS and YYNGEE. The CDR3, as DNA: TGTGCCAGCAGCAGAGGGGTGGCGGAGACCCAGTACTTC. Translated, it gives CASSRGVAETQYF.

This rearrangement joins TRBV5-1 to TRBJ2-7, with 9 bases that match TRBD1. Germline assignment: CDR1 SGHRS and CDR2 YFSETQ. The V and J ends lost 8 bases and 3 bases, in that order; junction bases with no gene match: 12. This CDR3 contains 15 residues. The CDR3: CASPLGTGKIYEQYF. CDR3 bases: TGCGCCAGTCCCCTTGGGACAGGGAAAATCTACGAGCAGTACTTC. Full variable domain (rest looked up from reference TRBV5-1 and TRBJ2-7): KAGVTQTPRYLIKTRGQQVTLSCSPISGHRSVSWYQQTPGQGLQFLFEYFSETQRNKGNFPGRFSGRQFSNSRSEMNVSTLELGDSALYLCASPLGTGKIYEQYFGPGTRLTVT.